The present TCR beta chain was sequenced within a study of OX40 agonist ivuxolimab in advanced cancers. Across the study: Patients treated during dose escalation were battling hepatocellular carcinoma, melanoma, renal cell or head and neck cancer. The dose-escalation cohort was approximately 85% male, with a mean age of 60 years, ranging about 23 to 79. Study-level findings and limits: Within 6 weeks, CD4+ and CD8+ blood T cells expanded clonally at 0.1 to 3.0 mg/kg. Expanded clones tended on average to be more numerous among CD8+ T cells than CD4+.

This CDR3 comprises 18 residues. This clone was observed a single time. Its antigen is not identified. Profiling relied on immunoSEQ multiplex PCR, and the TCRdb table lists in-frame clones only, not all of them. This sample has around 53,000 clones, with 70% to 90% found just once. Specimen: CD4+ or CD8+ T cells sorted from blood, collected in a trial of the OX40 agonist ivuxolimab. The chain recombines TRBV21-1 with TRBJ2-7; no check of the table's D call, TRBD2, against the DNA was made. TRBV21-1 has pseudogene status. This TCR was sampled from an adult with an advanced solid tumor such as melanoma, head and neck, liver or kidney cancer. CDR3 bases: TGTGCCAGCAGCAAAGGGACTCTAGTTCTAGCGAACTACCACGAGCAGTACTTC. Protein product: CASSKGTLVLANYHEQYF.